This T cell receptor beta chain came from a study of cytomegalovirus exposure and HLA in healthy donors. Study-wide findings and caveats: The study put 150 or so TCR beta chains on its list as cytomegalovirus-associated.

The donors were members of the validation cohort, which comprised roughly 120 subjects and was separate from the first cohort of roughly 700 subjects. Germline loops: CDR1 SGHNT, CDR2 YENEEA. The CDR3 spans 11 residues. V was pared by 4 bases and J by 9 bases, with 10 bases between. Repertoires were generated with immunoSEQ multiplex PCR, while TCRdb's copy carries only in-frame clones and drops some. The sample lists roughly 70,000 clones, roughly 95% occurring once. About this clone itself: Its matching antigen is unknown.

The sequenced sample was PBMCs. This clonotype originated in a young woman in good health and CMV-seropositive. The V and J genes are TRBV11-3 and TRBJ2-7, with D possibly being TRBD1 (6 bases). The CDR3 DNA is TGTGCCAGCAGCTACAGGGAGCTGCAGTACTTC. This sequence encodes CASSYRELQYF.